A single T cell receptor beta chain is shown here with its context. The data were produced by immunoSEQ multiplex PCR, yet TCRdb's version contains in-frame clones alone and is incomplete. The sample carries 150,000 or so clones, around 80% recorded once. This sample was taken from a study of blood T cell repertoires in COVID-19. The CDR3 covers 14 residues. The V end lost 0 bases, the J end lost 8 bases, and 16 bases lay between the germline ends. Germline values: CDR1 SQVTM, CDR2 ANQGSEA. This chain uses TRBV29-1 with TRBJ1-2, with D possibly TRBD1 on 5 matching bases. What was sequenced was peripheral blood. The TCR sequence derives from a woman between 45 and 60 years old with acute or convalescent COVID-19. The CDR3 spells CSVEDHRRVRGYTF. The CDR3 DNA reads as TGCAGCGTTGAAGACCATCGCAGGGTCCGGGGCTACACCTTC.